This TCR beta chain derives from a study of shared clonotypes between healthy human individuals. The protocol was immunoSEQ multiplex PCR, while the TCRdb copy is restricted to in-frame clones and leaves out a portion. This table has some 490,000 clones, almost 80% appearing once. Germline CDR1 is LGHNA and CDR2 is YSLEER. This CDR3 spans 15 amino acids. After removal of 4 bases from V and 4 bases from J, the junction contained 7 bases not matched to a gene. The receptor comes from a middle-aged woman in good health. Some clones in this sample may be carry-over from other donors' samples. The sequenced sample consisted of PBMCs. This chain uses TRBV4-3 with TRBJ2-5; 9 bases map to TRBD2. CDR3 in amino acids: CASSRVAGDGETQYF. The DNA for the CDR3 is TGCGCCAGCAGCCGAGTAGCGGGAGACGGAGAGACCCAGTACTTC.